This T cell receptor beta chain comes out of a study of blood T cell repertoires in COVID-19. Study-level information: The origin of the acute and convalescent COVID-19 samples was the United States, Italy and Spain.

Original handling: How many nucleated cells were present was estimated from reference gene primer amplification. Some clones are missing from TCRdb's copy, which holds only in-frame ones; the method was immunoSEQ multiplex PCR. From that table come the V and J calls and clone size; the DNA was used to work out D and trimming. This table has around 140,000 clones, around 88% appearing once. This CDR3 comprises 16 residues. The ends lost 5 bases at V and 8 bases at J; junction bases unmatched: 12. CDR1 is MGHRA, CDR2 YSYEKL, per germline. The sequence came from a woman aged 55-69 years with acute or convalescent COVID-19. The sequencing sample was made of peripheral blood. The rearrangement uses TRBV4-1 and TRBJ2-1; 10 bases fit TRBD2. CDR3 sequence (DNA): TGCGCCAGCAGCACCCAAAGCGGGGGGGCAGTCGATGAGCAGTTCTTC. Translation gives CASSTQSGGAVDEQFF.